The 24 T cell receptor beta chains listed next were all sequenced from one sample in a study of Graves' ophthalmopathy and Graves' hyperthyroidism. Amplification of the TCR beta CDR3 regions used RNA transcripts (as template). The authors performed first-round RT-PCR with HTBI primers and then a second-round multiplex PCR. MiXCR was run by TCRdb on the multiplex PCR reads, yielding one entry per CDR3 protein. The sample has roughly 500,000 distinct CDR3 sequences, around 14% seen once. Sequenced material: blood. The receptors stem from a woman aged 25 to 45 with Graves' ophthalmopathy.

This clonotype showed up many times. The V call is TRBV20-1, the J call TRBJ1-2, with D tentatively TRBD1 (5 bases). CDR3 length: 11 residues. CDR1 is DFQATT, CDR2 SNEGSKA, per germline (reference sequence). The CDR3 nucleotides read TGCATCTCCCCAGGGTACTATGGCTACACCTTC. Protein product: CISPGYYGYTF.

This clonotype was counted a few times. This chain links TRBV18 with TRBJ1-5; 8 bases align to TRBD1. This CDR3 is built from 13 residues. Losses at the gene ends were 6 bases for V and 3 bases for J; bases not matched to a gene: 1. Germline lookup yields CDR1 KGHSH and CDR2 LQKENI. CDR3 amino acids: CASSTGDNQPQHF. As DNA, the CDR3 is TGTGCCAGCTCGACAGGGGACAATCAGCCCCAGCATTTT.

There are many counts of this clonotype. CDR3 sequence reads: CASSLRGSTFYEQYF. In DNA form, the CDR3 reads TGTGCCAGCAGTTTGCGGGGGTCCACCTTCTACGAGCAGTACTTC. The V gene is TRBV28, the J gene TRBJ2-7; the match to TRBD2 covers 7 bases. Germline V gives CDR1 MDHEN, CDR2 SYDVKM. The CDR3 has 15 residues. V trimming: 3 bases; J trimming: 3 bases; junction bases outside the gene matches: 8.

This clonotype was seen repeatedly, ten times or more. The rearrangement joins TRBV6-5 to TRBJ2-2; D uncertain. Germline-derived CDR1 and CDR2 are MNHEY and SVGAGI. The CDR3 spans 12 residues. V dropped 7 bases and J dropped 5 bases, with 8 bases sitting between them. The CDR3 nucleotides read TGTGCCAGCAATACGGCTACCGGGGAGCTGTTTTTT. Translation gives CASNTATGELFF.

This clonotype was seen many times. The chain is built from TRBV27 and TRBJ1-1, with D possibly being TRBD1 (6 bases). V lost 3 bases to trimming and J lost 7 bases, with 9 bases between them. Germline lookup yields CDR1 MNHEY and CDR2 SMNVEV (reference sequence). The CDR3 runs 12 residues. In DNA, the CDR3 is TGTGCCAGCAGTTTCGAGGGGGGTGAAGCTTTCTTT. This codes for CASSFEGGEAFF.

The V call is TRBV20-1, the J call TRBJ2-2; TRBD1 aligns across 9 bases. The CDR3 loop spans 16 amino acids. Looked up from germline, CDR1 is DFQATT and CDR2 is SNEGSKA (reference sequence). The ends lost 3 bases at V and 2 bases at J; junction bases unmatched: 7. CDR3 nucleotides: TGCAGTGCTAGTCTCACAGGGGGCGCAAACACCGGGGAGCTGTTTTTT. Its translation is CSASLTGGANTGELFF.

The chain is built from TRBV3-1 and TRBJ2-6, with TRBD2 matching 7 bases. Germline V gene sequence: CDR1 LGHDT, CDR2 YNNKEL (reference sequence). After removal of 5 bases from V and 0 bases from J, the junction contained 7 bases not matched to a gene. The CDR3 sequence is 17 residues long. The CDR3 DNA follows: TGTGCCAGCAGCTTTCGACTAGCCTTCTCTGGGGCCAACGTCCTGACTTTC. Amino acids: CASSFRLAFSGANVLTF. The variable domain in full, completed from reference TRBV3-1 and TRBJ2-6, reads DTAVSQTPKYLVTQMGNDKSIKCEQNLGHDTMYWYKQDSKKFLKIMFSYNNKELIINETVPNRFSPKSPDKAHLNLHINSLELGDSAVYFCASSFRLAFSGANVLTFGAGSRLTVL.

This clonotype appeared many times. The genes are TRBV20-1 and TRBJ2-7; D gene uncertain. V was pared by 0 bases and J by 0 bases, with 12 bases between. This CDR3 spans 15 amino acids. CDR1 DFQATT and CDR2 SNEGSKA come from the germline V gene (reference sequence). The CDR3: CSARDFRGSSYEQYF. Here the CDR3 DNA reads TGCAGTGCTAGAGATTTTCGCGGAAGCTCCTACGAGCAGTACTTC.

At least ten counts were recorded for this clonotype. The gene calls are TRBV12-3 or TRBV12-4 and TRBJ1-1; D call uncertain. V was cut by 2 bases and J by 0 bases, with 7 bases left in between. The CDR3 has 14 amino acids. CDR3 in amino acids: CASSLRNMNTEAFF. The CDR3 DNA sequence: TGTGCCAGCAGTTTAAGGAACATGAACACTGAAGCTTTCTTT.

This clonotype was picked up many times. V gene TRBV2 combines with J gene TRBJ1-1; D ambiguous. V lost 6 bases and J 1 base, leaving 9 bases between the germline ends. The V gene's germline CDR1 is SNHLY and CDR2 FYNNEI. The CDR3 is 13 residues long. The CDR3 here is CASRVEGNTEAFF. The CDR3 nucleotides read TGTGCCAGCAGGGTGGAGGGGAACACTGAAGCTTTCTTT.

This clonotype was counted at least ten times. J is TRBJ1-2 and V is TRBV2, with D maybe TRBD1 (5 bases). V gave up 9 bases and J gave up 8 bases, with 13 bases separating them. From germline, CDR1 is SNHLY and CDR2 FYNNEI. This CDR3 has 11 residues. The CDR3 sequence: CASFGADGYTF. The CDR3 DNA reads TGTGCCAGTTTTGGGGCGGACGGCTACACCTTC.

This clonotype has ten or more counts. At one boundary the junction diverges from the germline segment, which might be a read error. The V gene is TRBV6-1, the J gene TRBJ1-5; a possible D gene is TRBD1 (6 bases). This CDR3 has 15 amino acids. CDR1 is MNHNS, CDR2 SASEGT, per germline. CDR3 in amino acids: CANSPIQGGNQPQHF. The DNA for the CDR3 is TGTGCCAACAGTCCCATACAGGGTGGCAATCAGCCCCAGCATTTT.

This clonotype was found a few times. The chain is built from TRBV27 and TRBJ2-3; D is possibly TRBD1 (6 bases). Germline CDR1 reads MNHEY; CDR2 reads SMNVEV (reference sequence). V gave up 4 bases and J gave up 4 bases, with 12 bases separating them. This CDR3 contains 14 residues. The CDR3, as DNA: TGTGCCAGCAGTTACGACAGGTATTCAGATACGCAGTATTTT. Translated: CASSYDRYSDTQYF.

Of note for this clonotype: A read error may produce the germline difference seen at one junction end. The chain carries TRBV15 and TRBJ2-5, with 8 bases that match TRBD2. The CDR3 loop spans 18 amino acids. Looked up from germline, CDR1 is LNHNV and CDR2 is YYDKDF (reference sequence). The CDR3 loop reads CATSRGERSERGQDTQYF. The CDR3 DNA follows: TGTGCCACCAGCAGAGGCGAGCGGAGCGAGCGGGGGCAAGATACCCAGTACTTC. The full variable domain, completed using reference TRBV15 and TRBJ2-5, is DAMVIQNPRYQVTQFGKPVTLSCSQTLNHNVMYWYQQKSSQAPKLLFHYYDKDFNNEADTPDNFQSRRPNTSFCFLDIRSPGLGDTAMYLCATSRGERSERGQDTQYFGPGTRLLVL.

This clonotype came up many times. The chain combines TRBV28 with TRBJ2-7, with 8 bases lining up with TRBD1. The V gene's germline CDR1 is MDHEN and CDR2 SYDVKM. V lost 5 bases, J lost 6 bases, and 12 bases stayed unmatched. This CDR3 is 15 amino acids long. The CDR3 here is CASSPGGLNHGEQYF. In nucleotides, the CDR3 is TGTGCCAGCAGTCCAGGGGGCCTCAACCACGGCGAGCAGTACTTC.

This clonotype was counted ten times or more. A read error is likely, as this CDR3 ends without the conserved phenylalanine or tryptophan. This chain joins TRBV20-1 and TRBJ1-2, with a tentative D call TRBD1 (5 bases). In germline, CDR1 is DFQATT, CDR2 SNEGSKA (reference sequence). This CDR3 spans 11 amino acids. Trimming removed 1 base from V and 7 bases from J, with 7 bases in between. CDR3 region: CSARGGSGYTS. The CDR3 DNA reads as TGCAGTGCTAGAGGGGGGAGTGGCTACACCTCC.

This clonotype occurred a few times. The rearrangement uses TRBV11-2 and TRBJ2-3, with TRBD2 matching over 9 bases. J was trimmed by 5 bases and V by 5 bases; bases with no gene match: 11. This CDR3 region has 16 residues. The germline V gene encodes CDR1 SGHAT and CDR2 FQNNGV. This CDR3 reads CASSPGAGGPVDTQYF. The CDR3 nucleotides read TGTGCCAGCAGCCCTGGGGCGGGGGGGCCAGTAGATACGCAGTATTTT.

This clonotype was observed many times. CDR3: CASSEQILEVAFF. CDR3 coding DNA: TGTGCCAGCAGTGAACAGATATTGGAGGTAGCTTTCTTT. The chain carries TRBV12-3 or TRBV12-4 and TRBJ1-1; unclear D gene. V was pared by 5 bases and J by 10 bases, with 17 bases between. CDR3 size: 13 residues.

Notes on this clonotype: The final CDR3 position lacks the conserved phenylalanine or tryptophan, pointing to a likely read error. Here the CDR3 reads CASSSRLAGELFV. Written as DNA, the CDR3 is TGTGCCAGCAGCTCCCGACTAGCCGGGGAGCTGTTTGTT. This chain joins TRBV11-2 and TRBJ2-2; possibly TRBD2 for D (6 bases). The CDR3 consists of 13 residues. Germline CDR1 reads SGHAT; CDR2 reads FQNNGV. The V end lost 4 bases, the J end lost 6 bases, and 9 bases lay between the germline ends.

There are many counts of this clonotype. The chain combines TRBV6-2 or TRBV6-3 with TRBJ2-7; D ambiguous. The length of the CDR3 is 11 residues. The germline V and J ends were trimmed by 5 bases and 3 bases, with 5 bases remaining between them. The germline gives CDR1 MNHEY, CDR2 SVGEGT. CDR3 in amino acids: CASSHVYEQYF. The CDR3 coding sequence is TGTGCCAGCAGTCACGTCTACGAGCAGTACTTC.

This clonotype was counted many times. This clone may be a read error of a much larger clone one base away. The chain has TRBV6-1 and TRBJ1-2, with D possibly being TRBD1 (5 bases). CDR1 and CDR2 from the germline V gene are MNHNS and SASEGT. The CDR3 covers 13 residues. In nucleotides, the CDR3 is TGTGCCACTGGGACGGGATATCCCTATGGCCACACCTTC. It is translated as CATGTGYPYGHTF.

There are a few counts of this clonotype. The V gene is TRBV30, the J gene TRBJ1-1; D is uncertain. Germline lookup yields CDR1 GTSNPN and CDR2 SVGIG (reference sequence). The CDR3 totals 12 residues. Trimming removed 4 bases from V and 0 bases from J, with 6 bases in between. In nucleotides, the CDR3 is TGTGCCTGGAACCCGATGAACACTGAAGCTTTCTTT. Encoded protein: CAWNPMNTEAFF.

This clonotype has a count of ten or more. This rearrangement joins TRBV5-1 to TRBJ2-5; D perhaps matches TRBD2 (6 bases). Trimming shortened V by 4 bases and J by 4 bases, and 17 bases separated the two germline ends. The CDR3 length is 15 residues. Germline-derived CDR1 and CDR2 are SGHRS and YFSETQ. CDR3 protein: CASSPDRKGGETQYF. CDR3 coding DNA: TGCGCCAGCAGCCCCGACCGGAAGGGAGGAGAGACCCAGTACTTC.

This clonotype has a count of ten or more. The chain is built from TRBV5-1 and TRBJ2-5; D is uncertain. This CDR3 is 13 amino acids long. CDR1 is SGHRS, CDR2 YFSETQ, per germline. Trimming took off 2 bases at V and 5 bases at J, with 10 bases between the two ends. CDR3 sequence: CASSFPGRETQYF. The CDR3 region has the DNA TGCGCCAGCAGCTTTCCCGGTCGGGAGACCCAGTACTTC.